Listed below are T cell receptor beta chains from one sample, sequenced in a study of a mutant IDH1 vaccine in newly diagnosed glioma. Libraries were prepared by immunoSEQ multiplex PCR; TCRdb keeps only in-frame clonotypes and omits some of them. The data show about 92,000 clones, roughly 77% seen once. This material consisted of PBMCs, taken from a glioma patient treated with radiotherapy, temozolomide or both. These receptors all come from a man aged 35-49 years with glioma. The CDR3 runs from the conserved cysteine through the conserved F or W.

j_call | v_call | cdr3_aa
TRBJ2-1 | TRBV7-9 | CASSPGQGSYNEQFF
TRBJ2-5 | TRBV6-1 | CASTQYVGREETQYF
TRBJ2-2 | TRBV5-4 | CASSSGLAANTGELFF
TRBJ2-1 | TRBV10-3 | CAISEFGLADNEQFF
TRBJ2-3 | TRBV7-8 | CASSLAPPGSAGAQDTQYF
TRBJ1-2 | TRBV14 | CASSQPDRNYGYTF
TRBJ2-3 | TRBV7-2 | CASSLAGGWTDTQYF
TRBJ2-5 | TRBV7-8 | CASSALQGGPQETQYF
TRBJ2-7 | TRBV19 | CASSIRTRPYEQYF
TRBJ2-1 | TRBV7-9 | CASSLAPREFNEQFF
TRBJ1-4 | TRBV27 | CASSFSTGGKLFF
TRBJ1-6 | TRBV15 | CATSDMDSALPLHF
TRBJ1-2 | TRBV5-1 | CASSLINRGRHYGYTF
TRBJ2-5 | TRBV5-1 | CASSFGGGRQETQYF
TRBJ2-7 | TRBV18 | CASSPFADEQYF
TRBJ2-7 | TRBV19 | CASSSTGTAPGEQYF
TRBJ2-7 | TRBV7-8 | CASSPGPGVAAWEQYF
TRBJ1-2 | TRBV11-3 | CASSLFRVYGYTF
TRBJ2-5 | TRBV19 | CASRGAGGRQETQYF
TRBJ2-7 | TRBV7-9 | CASSRLLTGVEQYF
TRBJ2-1 | TRBV7-2 | CASSLFSGDNEQFF
TRBJ2-5 | TRBV5-1 | CASSPRAGFQETQYF
TRBJ1-4 | TRBV15 | CATSYTGAINEKLFF
TRBJ2-2 | TRBV5-5 | CASSIRRLAGGAGELFF
TRBJ2-1 | TRBV29-1 | CSVDRVNEQFF
TRBJ1-6 | TRBV30 | CAWRGANSPLHF
TRBJ1-5 | TRBV7-3 | CASSPSGGNQPQHF
TRBJ2-7 | TRBV6-6 | CASSYSEGSYEQYF
TRBJ1-4 | TRBV5-8 | CASSLDRGLRNEKLFF
TRBJ1-1 | TRBV19 | CASSLDKYAEAFF
TRBJ2-4 | TRBV7-2 | CASSLAGKNIQYF
TRBJ2-3 | TRBV28 | CASSLPLTGTSTDTQYF